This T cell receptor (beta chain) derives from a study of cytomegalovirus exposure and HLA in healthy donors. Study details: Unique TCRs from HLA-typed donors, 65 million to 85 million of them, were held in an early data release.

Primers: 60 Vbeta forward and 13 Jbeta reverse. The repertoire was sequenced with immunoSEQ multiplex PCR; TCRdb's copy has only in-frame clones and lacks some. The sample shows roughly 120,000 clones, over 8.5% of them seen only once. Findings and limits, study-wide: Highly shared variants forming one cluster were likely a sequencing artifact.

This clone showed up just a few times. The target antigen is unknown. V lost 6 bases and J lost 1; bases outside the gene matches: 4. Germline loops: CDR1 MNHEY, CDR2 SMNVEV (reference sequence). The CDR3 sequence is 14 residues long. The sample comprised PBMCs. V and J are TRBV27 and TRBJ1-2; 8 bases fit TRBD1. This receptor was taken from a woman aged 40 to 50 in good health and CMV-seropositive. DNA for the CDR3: TGTGCCAGCAGCCGGACAGGGTTTAACTATGGCTACACCTTC. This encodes CASSRTGFNYGYTF.